The entry that follows covers one TCR beta chain sequence. The data derive from a study of blood T cell repertoires in COVID-19. Study details: T cells, B-cell-depleted T cells, or PBMCs provided the cDNA or gDNA that served as material.

This table comes from immunoSEQ multiplex PCR, and its TCRdb copy is limited to in-frame clones, with some not included. Of approximately 200,000 clones in the sample, around four fifths were seen once. Germline assignment: CDR1 MNHEY and CDR2 SMNVEV (reference sequence). The CDR3 covers 15 residues. Trimming took off 5 bases at V and 4 bases at J, with 15 bases between the two ends. This clonotype was obtained from a woman aged 25-40 years with acute or convalescent COVID-19. This chain links TRBV27 with TRBJ1-5; D is unresolved. Sequenced: peripheral blood. CDR3 bases: TGTGCCAGCAGTCCCTCGTCCGGGTATAATCAGCCCCAGCATTTT. It yields the protein CASSPSSGYNQPQHF.